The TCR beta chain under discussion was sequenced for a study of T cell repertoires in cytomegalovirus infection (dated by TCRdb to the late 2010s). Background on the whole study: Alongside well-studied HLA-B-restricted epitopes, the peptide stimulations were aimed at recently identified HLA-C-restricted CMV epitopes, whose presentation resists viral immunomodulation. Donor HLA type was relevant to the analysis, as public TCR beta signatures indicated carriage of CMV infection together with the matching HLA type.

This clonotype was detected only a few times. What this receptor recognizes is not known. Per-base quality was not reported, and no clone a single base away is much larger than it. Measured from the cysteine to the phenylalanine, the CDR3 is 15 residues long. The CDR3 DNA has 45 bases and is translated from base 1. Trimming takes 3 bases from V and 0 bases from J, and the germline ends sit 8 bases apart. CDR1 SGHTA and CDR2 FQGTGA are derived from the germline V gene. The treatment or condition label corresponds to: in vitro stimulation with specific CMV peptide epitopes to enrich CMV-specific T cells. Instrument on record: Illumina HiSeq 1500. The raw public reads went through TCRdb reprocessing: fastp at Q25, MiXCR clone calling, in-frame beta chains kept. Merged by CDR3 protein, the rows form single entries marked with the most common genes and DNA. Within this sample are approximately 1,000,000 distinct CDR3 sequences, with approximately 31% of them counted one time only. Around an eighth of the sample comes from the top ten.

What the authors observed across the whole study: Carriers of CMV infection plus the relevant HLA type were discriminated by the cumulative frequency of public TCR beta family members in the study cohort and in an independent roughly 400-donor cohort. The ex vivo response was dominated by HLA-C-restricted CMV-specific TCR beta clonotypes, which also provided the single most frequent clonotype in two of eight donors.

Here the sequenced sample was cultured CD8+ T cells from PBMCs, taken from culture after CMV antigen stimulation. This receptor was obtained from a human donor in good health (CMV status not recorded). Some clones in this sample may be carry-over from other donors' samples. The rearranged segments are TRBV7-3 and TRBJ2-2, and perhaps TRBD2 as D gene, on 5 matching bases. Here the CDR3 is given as CASSLDFTNTGELFF. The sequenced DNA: TGTGCCAGCAGCTTGGACTTCACGAACACCGGGGAGCTGTTTTTT.